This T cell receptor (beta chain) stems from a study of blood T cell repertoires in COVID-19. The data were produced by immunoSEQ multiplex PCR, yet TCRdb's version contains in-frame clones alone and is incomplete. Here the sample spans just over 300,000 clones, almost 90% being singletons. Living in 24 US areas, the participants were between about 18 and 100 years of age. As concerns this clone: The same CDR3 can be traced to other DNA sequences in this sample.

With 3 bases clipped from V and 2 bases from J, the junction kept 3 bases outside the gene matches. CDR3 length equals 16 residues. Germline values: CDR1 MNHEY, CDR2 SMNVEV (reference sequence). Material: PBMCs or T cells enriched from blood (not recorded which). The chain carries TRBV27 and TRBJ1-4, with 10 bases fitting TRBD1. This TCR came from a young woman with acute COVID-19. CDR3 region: CASSLGTGATNEKLFF. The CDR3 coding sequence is TGTGCCAGCAGTTTGGGGACAGGGGCGACTAATGAAAAACTGTTTTTT.